The present T cell receptor (delta chain) was sequenced within a study of Vδ1+ human thymocytes. Whole-study findings and limits: Thymic TRG and TRD repertoires appeared highly polyclonal. Around 20% of thymic delta-chain sequences were Vdelta2, with few Vdelta3, unlike blood Vdelta1+ controls.

Extracted RNA was reverse transcribed into cDNA. CDR3 amplicons came from multiplex PCR with pooled V-gene forward and constant-region reverse primers. TCRdb made new clone calls on the multiplex PCR reads using CATT. This sample has 45,000 to 75,000 delta-chain clones, with more than 12% found just once. Germline V gene sequence: CDR1 GEAIGNYY, CDR2 EKD. With V trimmed by 0 bases and J by 3 bases, 15 bases remained unmatched. The CDR3 consists of 19 residues. As to this clone: The antigen remains unidentified. The identical CDR3 is also encoded by other nucleotide sequences in the sample.

The sorted cells were CD3+ Vdelta1+ Vdelta2- thymocytes from alphabeta-depleted thymus. Purity of the sorted Vdelta1+ thymocytes ranged from roughly 98% to 99.6%. The material sequenced was Vdelta1+ gamma-delta thymocytes from the thymus. Subset described: FACS-sorted CD3+ TCRalphabeta- TCRVdelta1+ TCRVdelta2- thymocytes. The genes are TRDV2 and TRDJ1; TRDD3 matches 10 bases. This sequence originates from a girl under three years old who had congenital heart surgery. The CDR3 DNA follows: TGTGCCTGTGACACCGGGACTGGGGGATTGGAAGTCAAATCCGATAAACTCATCTTT. Translated, it gives CACDTGTGGLEVKSDKLIF.